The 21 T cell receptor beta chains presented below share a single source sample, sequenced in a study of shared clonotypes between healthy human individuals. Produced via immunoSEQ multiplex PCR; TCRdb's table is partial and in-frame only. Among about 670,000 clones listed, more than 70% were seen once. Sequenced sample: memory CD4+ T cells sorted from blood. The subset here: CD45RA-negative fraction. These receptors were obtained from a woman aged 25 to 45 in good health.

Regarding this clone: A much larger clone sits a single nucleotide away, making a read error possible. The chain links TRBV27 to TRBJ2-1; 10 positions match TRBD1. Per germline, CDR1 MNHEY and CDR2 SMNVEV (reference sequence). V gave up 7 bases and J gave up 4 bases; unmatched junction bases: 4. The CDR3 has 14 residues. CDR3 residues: CASTSGQGYNEQFF. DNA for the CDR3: TGTGCCAGCACCTCGGGACAGGGGTACAATGAGCAGTTCTTC.

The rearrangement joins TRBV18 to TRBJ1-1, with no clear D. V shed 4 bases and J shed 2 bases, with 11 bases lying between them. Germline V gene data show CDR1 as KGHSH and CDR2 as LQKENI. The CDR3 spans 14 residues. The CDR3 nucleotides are TGTGCCAGCTCACTGGATCAGGTTAACACTGAAGCTTTCTTT. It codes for CASSLDQVNTEAFF. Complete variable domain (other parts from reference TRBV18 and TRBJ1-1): NAGVMQNPRHLVRRRGQEARLRCSPMKGHSHVYWYRQLPEEGLKFMVYLQKENIIDESGMPKERFSAEFPKEGPSILRIQQVVRGDSAAYFCASSLDQVNTEAFFGQGTRLTVV.

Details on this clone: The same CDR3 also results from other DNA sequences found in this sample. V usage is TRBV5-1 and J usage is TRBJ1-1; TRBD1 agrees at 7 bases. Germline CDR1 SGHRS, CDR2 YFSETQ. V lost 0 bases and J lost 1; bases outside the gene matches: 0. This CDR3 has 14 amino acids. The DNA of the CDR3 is TGCGCCAGCAGCTTGGGGACAGGGAACACTGAAGCTTTCTTT. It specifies CASSLGTGNTEAFF.

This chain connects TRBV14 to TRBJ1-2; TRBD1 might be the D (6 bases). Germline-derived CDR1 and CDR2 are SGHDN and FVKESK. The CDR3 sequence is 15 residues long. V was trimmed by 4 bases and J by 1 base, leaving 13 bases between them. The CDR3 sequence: CASSRPGVVNYGYTF. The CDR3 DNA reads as TGTGCCAGCAGCCGACCAGGGGTTGTTAACTATGGCTACACCTTC.

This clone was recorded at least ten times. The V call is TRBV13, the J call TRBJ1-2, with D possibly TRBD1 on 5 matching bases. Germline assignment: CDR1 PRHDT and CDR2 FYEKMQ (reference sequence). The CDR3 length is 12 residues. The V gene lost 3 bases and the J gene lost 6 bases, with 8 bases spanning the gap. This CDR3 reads CASSFRGDGYTF. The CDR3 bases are TGTGCCAGCAGCTTCAGAGGGGATGGCTACACCTTC.

The CDR3 DNA is TGTGCCAGCGGCACTAGCGGGGGGCCTTCCGAGCAGTACTTC. Translated: CASGTSGGPSEQYF. The V gene is TRBV28, the J gene TRBJ2-7; 12 bases line up with TRBD2. From germline, CDR1 is MDHEN and CDR2 SYDVKM. V trimming: 8 bases; J trimming: 6 bases; junction bases outside the gene matches: 8. The CDR3 loop spans 14 amino acids.

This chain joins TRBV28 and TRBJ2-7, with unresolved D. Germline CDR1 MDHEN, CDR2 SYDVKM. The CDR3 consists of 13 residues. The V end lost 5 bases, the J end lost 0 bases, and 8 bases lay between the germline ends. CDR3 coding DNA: TGTGCCAGCAGTGGCCCCGCCTCCTACGAGCAGTACTTC. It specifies CASSGPASYEQYF. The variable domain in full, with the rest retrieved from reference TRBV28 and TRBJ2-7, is DVKVTQSSRYLVKRTGEKVFLECVQDMDHENMFWYRQDPGLGLRLIYFSYDVKMKEKGDIPEGYSVSREKKERFSLILESASTNQTSMYLCASSGPASYEQYFGPGTRLTVT.

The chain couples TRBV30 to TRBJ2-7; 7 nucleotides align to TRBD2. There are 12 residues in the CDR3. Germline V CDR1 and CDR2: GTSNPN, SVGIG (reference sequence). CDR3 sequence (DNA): TGTGCTCGGGGGAGGGCAGATTACGAGCAGTACTTC. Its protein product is CARGRADYEQYF.

The CDR3 DNA sequence: TGTGCTAGTGGTTTGGTAGGGCTAGCGGGCCCCTACAATGAGCAGTTCTTC. Protein product: CASGLVGLAGPYNEQFF. The rearrangement uses TRBV12-5 and TRBJ2-1, with 8 bases matching TRBD2. The germline gives CDR1 LGHNT, CDR2 FRNRAP. The CDR3 sequence is 17 residues long. The trim removed 0 bases at V and 2 bases at J, leaving 6 bases unmatched.

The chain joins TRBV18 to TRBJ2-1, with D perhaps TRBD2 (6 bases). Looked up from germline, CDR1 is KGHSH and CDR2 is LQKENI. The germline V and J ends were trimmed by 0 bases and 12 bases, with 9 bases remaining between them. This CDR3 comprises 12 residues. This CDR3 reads CASSPPGLRQFF. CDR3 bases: TGTGCCAGCTCACCACCGGGACTTCGGCAGTTCTTC.

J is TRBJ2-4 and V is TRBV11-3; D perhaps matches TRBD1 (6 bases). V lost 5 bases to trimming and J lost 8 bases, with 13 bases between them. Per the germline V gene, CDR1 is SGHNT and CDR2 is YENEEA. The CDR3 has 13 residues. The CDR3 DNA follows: TGTGCCAGCAGCGGTACCCACAGGGACATTCAGTACTTC. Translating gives CASSGTHRDIQYF.

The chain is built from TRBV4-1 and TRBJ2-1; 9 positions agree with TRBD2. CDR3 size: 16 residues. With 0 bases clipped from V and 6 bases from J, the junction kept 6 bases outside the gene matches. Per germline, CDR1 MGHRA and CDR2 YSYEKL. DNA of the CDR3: TGCGCCAGCAGCCAAGATCTGGGCGGGAGGGTCAATGAGCAGTTCTTC. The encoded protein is CASSQDLGGRVNEQFF.

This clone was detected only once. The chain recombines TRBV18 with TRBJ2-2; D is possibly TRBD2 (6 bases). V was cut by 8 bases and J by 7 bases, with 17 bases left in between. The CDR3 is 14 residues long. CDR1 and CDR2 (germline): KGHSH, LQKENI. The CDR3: CASLPLAAGGELFF. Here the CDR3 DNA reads TGTGCCAGCCTACCACTAGCTGCTGGCGGGGAGCTGTTTTTT.

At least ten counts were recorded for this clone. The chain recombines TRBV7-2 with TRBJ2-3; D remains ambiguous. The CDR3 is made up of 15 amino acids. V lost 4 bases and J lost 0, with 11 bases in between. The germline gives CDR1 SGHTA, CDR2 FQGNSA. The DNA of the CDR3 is TGTGCCAGCAGCTCAAACTACATAAGCACAGATACGCAGTATTTT. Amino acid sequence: CASSSNYISTDTQYF.

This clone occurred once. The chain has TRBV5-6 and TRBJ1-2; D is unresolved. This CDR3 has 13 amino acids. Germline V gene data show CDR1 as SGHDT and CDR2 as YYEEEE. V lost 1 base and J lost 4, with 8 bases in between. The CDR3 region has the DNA TGTGCCAGCAGCTTGTTCAGCGTCTATGGCTACACCTTC. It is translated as CASSLFSVYGYTF.

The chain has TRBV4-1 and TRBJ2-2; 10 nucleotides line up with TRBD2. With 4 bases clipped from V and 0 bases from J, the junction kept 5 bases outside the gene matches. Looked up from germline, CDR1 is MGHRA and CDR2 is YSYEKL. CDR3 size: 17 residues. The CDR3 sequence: CASSRTGLATNTGELFF. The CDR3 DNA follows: TGCGCCAGCAGCCGGACGGGACTAGCGACGAACACCGGGGAGCTGTTTTTT.

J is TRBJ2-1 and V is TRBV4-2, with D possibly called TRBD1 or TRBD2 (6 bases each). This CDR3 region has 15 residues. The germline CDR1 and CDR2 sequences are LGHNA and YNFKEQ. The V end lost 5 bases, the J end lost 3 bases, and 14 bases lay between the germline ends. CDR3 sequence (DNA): TGTGCCAGCAGCTCCGGGGGCCGAAACTACAATGAGCAGTTCTTC. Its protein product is CASSSGGRNYNEQFF.

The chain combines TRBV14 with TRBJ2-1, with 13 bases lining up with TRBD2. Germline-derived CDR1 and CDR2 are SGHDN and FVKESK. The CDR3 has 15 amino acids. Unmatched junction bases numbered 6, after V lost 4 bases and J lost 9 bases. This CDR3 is CASSPRLAGGGEQFF. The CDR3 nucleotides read TGTGCCAGCAGCCCCCGACTAGCGGGAGGTGGTGAGCAGTTCTTC.

CDR3 protein: CASSFRSSRDRTTGELFF. CDR3 nucleotides: TGTGCCAGCAGCTTCCGTTCTAGTCGGGACAGAACAACCGGGGAGCTGTTTTTT. The J gene is TRBJ2-2, the V gene TRBV5-6, with 7 positions matching TRBD1. Germline V gene lookup returns CDR1 SGHDT and CDR2 YYEEEE. V trimming: 2 bases; J trimming: 5 bases; junction bases outside the gene matches: 15. CDR3 length: 18 amino acids.

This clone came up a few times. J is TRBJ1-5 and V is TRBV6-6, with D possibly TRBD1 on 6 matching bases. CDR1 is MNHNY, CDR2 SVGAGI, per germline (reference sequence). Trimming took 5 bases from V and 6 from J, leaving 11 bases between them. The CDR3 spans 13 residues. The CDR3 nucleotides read TGTGCCAGCAGTGGACAGTGGGGTCAGCCCCAGCATTTT. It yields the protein CASSGQWGQPQHF.

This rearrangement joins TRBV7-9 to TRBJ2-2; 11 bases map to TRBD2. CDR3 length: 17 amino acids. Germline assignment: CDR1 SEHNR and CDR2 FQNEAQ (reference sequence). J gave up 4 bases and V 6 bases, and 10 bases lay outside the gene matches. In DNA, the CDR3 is TGTGCCAGCAGTGGGCTAGCGGGAGGTCGCGTCACCGGGGAGCTGTTTTTT. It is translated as CASSGLAGGRVTGELFF.